This TCR beta chain was recovered during a study of a mutant IDH1 vaccine in newly diagnosed glioma. Study overall: Among treated patients, roughly 62% were male and about 40% female, and mean age was about 40 years. Antecedent treatment encompassed radiotherapy, temozolomide, or their combination; the majority received both.

Regarding the study as a whole: Of all patients, around 93% showed vaccine-induced immune responses.

Profiled with immunoSEQ multiplex PCR; TCRdb holds only in-frame clones, not every one. The sample has about 50,000 clones; around 85% are singletons. The sample's time point: week 47, end of study. One vaccine dose held 300 ug of mutant IDH1 20-mer peptide and came with topical imiquimod. Donors had new WHO grade 3 or 4 IDH1-mutant, ATRX-lost astrocytomas. Germline V lookup: CDR1 SEHNR, CDR2 FQNEAQ (reference sequence). Trimming removed 3 bases from V and 6 bases from J; junction bases left unmatched: 7. The CDR3 totals 14 residues. Details on this clone: Its target is unknown.

The source of this sequence is a woman in her thirties with glioma. Some clones in this sample may be carry-over from other donors' samples. The rearrangement links TRBV7-9 to TRBJ2-7; 8 bases are a match to TRBD1. Material: PBMCs, obtained from a glioma patient whose treatment included an IDH1 peptide vaccine. The CDR3 nucleotides are TGTGCCAGCAGCTTCGAACAGGGGGTAATCGAGCAGTACTTC. Its translation: CASSFEQGVIEQYF.